What follows are 17 T cell receptor beta chains derived from one specimen sequenced in a study of blood T cell repertoires in COVID-19. This table comes from immunoSEQ multiplex PCR, and its TCRdb copy is limited to in-frame clones, with some not included. The sample includes about 330,000 clones, roughly 88% of them seen just once. Sequenced: PBMCs or T cells enriched from blood (not recorded which). Receptors originate from a man in his thirties or forties who had recovered from COVID-19.

This clone was observed a handful of times. V and J are TRBV24-1 and TRBJ1-5; TRBD1 agrees at 9 bases. Losses at the gene ends were 12 bases for V and 7 bases for J; bases not matched to a gene: 6. In germline, CDR1 is KGHDR, CDR2 SFDVKD. The CDR3 covers 12 residues. CDR3 residues: CASQGAGQPQHF. CDR3 DNA: TGTGCCTCACAGGGGGCAGGCCAGCCCCAGCATTTT.

The chain employs TRBV5-6 and TRBJ1-6; D remains unclear. Germline V CDR1 and CDR2: SGHDT, YYEEEE. The length of the CDR3 is 13 residues. Trimming took 2 bases from V and 10 from J, leaving 10 bases between them. CDR3 region: CASSFSRGSPLHF. In nucleotides, the CDR3 is TGTGCCAGCAGCTTTAGTCGCGGCTCACCCCTCCACTTT.

This CDR3 reads CASSLPSGGLNTEAFF. The DNA for the CDR3 is TGTGCCAGCAGTCTCCCAAGCGGGGGCTTGAACACTGAAGCTTTCTTT. V and J are TRBV28 and TRBJ1-1; the D gene is possibly TRBD1 (6 bases). The CDR3 totals 16 residues. V lost 5 bases to trimming and J lost 0 bases, with 16 bases between them. CDR1 is MDHEN, CDR2 SYDVKM, per germline.

V and J are TRBV5-6 and TRBJ1-1; D unclear. The V and J ends lost 4 bases and 7 bases respectively, with 8 bases between them. The CDR3 has 11 residues. Germline V lookup: CDR1 SGHDT, CDR2 YYEEEE. CDR3 region: CASSGGIEAFF. DNA for the CDR3: TGTGCCAGCAGCGGAGGAATTGAAGCTTTCTTT.

This chain's CDR3 is CASSSDRESNEKLFF. CDR3 nucleotide sequence: TGTGCCAGCAGCTCCGACAGGGAGTCTAATGAAAAACTGTTTTTT. The chain combines TRBV7-8 with TRBJ1-4; 7 nucleotides align to TRBD1. V shed 4 bases, J shed 3 bases, and the junction held 5 bases outside the gene matches. Germline CDR1 is SGHVS and CDR2 is FQNEAQ. CDR3 size: 15 residues.

The chain uses TRBV7-2 and TRBJ2-3; perhaps TRBD2 as D (6 bases). CDR3 size: 16 residues. Between the trimmed V and J ends, which lost 5 bases and 2 bases, there was a span of 17 bases. The germline V gene has CDR1 SGHTA and CDR2 FQGNSA. The CDR3 is CASSPWAGTPTDTQYF. CDR3 bases: TGTGCCAGCAGCCCCTGGGCGGGAACCCCCACAGATACGCAGTATTTT.

V and J are TRBV5-5 and TRBJ1-1; 11 bases line up with TRBD1. Germline V gene sequence: CDR1 SGHKS, CDR2 YYEKEE (reference sequence). CDR3 length: 16 residues. Trimming at V came to 5 bases and at J to 3 bases, leaving 9 bases not matched to a gene. CDR3 sequence: CASRPDRGLADTEAFF. DNA for the CDR3: TGTGCCAGCAGACCGGACAGGGGGCTTGCGGACACTGAAGCTTTCTTT.

The chain joins TRBV5-8 to TRBJ2-1, with 10 positions matching TRBD1. This CDR3 is 15 amino acids long. Germline V gives CDR1 SGHTS, CDR2 YDEGEE. Trimming removed 3 bases from V and 8 bases from J; junction bases left unmatched: 8. The CDR3 spells CASSWGQGIRDEQFF. The CDR3 region has the DNA TGTGCCAGCAGCTGGGGACAGGGGATCCGTGATGAGCAGTTCTTC.

V and J are TRBV7-9 and TRBJ1-2, with TRBD1 matching over 8 bases. V dropped 1 base and J dropped 3; count of bases not matched to a gene: 4. The germline CDR1 and CDR2 sequences are SEHNR and FQNEAQ (reference sequence). This CDR3 has 15 amino acids. Written as DNA, the CDR3 is TGTGCCAGCAGCTTAGTGGCAGGGGGCGACTATGGCTACACCTTC. Translated, it gives CASSLVAGGDYGYTF.

Here the CDR3 reads CASSPGDRKGYTF. CDR3 DNA sequence: TGTGCCAGCAGCCCTGGGGACAGGAAAGGCTACACCTTC. This chain connects TRBV28 to TRBJ1-2, with 8 positions matching TRBD1. V dropped 6 bases and J dropped 8; count of bases not matched to a gene: 8. The CDR3 has 13 amino acids. The germline V gene encodes CDR1 MDHEN and CDR2 SYDVKM.

The rearrangement uses TRBV11-3 and TRBJ2-1, with 12 bases aligning to TRBD1. The ends lost 4 bases at V and 8 bases at J; junction bases unmatched: 6. The CDR3 runs 15 residues. The germline gives CDR1 SGHNT, CDR2 YENEEA. DNA for the CDR3: TGTGCCAGCAGCTCTCCGGGACAGGGGGCCTATGAGCAGTTCTTC. It codes for CASSSPGQGAYEQFF.

This chain joins TRBV27 and TRBJ1-6; D remains ambiguous. The V gene lost 5 bases and the J gene lost 0 bases, with 8 bases spanning the gap. CDR3 length: 15 residues. CDR1 and CDR2 (germline): MNHEY, SMNVEV (reference sequence). The CDR3 DNA sequence: TGTGCCAGCAGTCGAGAATACTCCTATAATTCACCCCTCCACTTT. The encoded protein is CASSREYSYNSPLHF.

The chain joins TRBV11-1 to TRBJ2-1, with 8 nucleotides matching TRBD2. With V trimmed by 3 bases and J by 4 bases, 5 bases remained unmatched. Germline V gene sequence: CDR1 SGHAT, CDR2 FQDESV (reference sequence). This CDR3 contains 15 residues. CDR3 region: CASSFMRGAYNEQFF. The DNA of the CDR3 is TGTGCCAGCAGCTTCATGCGGGGGGCGTACAATGAGCAGTTCTTC.

The gene calls are TRBV28 and TRBJ1-4; D possibly corresponds to TRBD1 (5 bases). This CDR3 has 15 amino acids. V lost 3 bases and J lost 7, with 15 bases in between. Germline values: CDR1 MDHEN, CDR2 SYDVKM. The CDR3 reads CASSLTLGAGEKLFF. CDR3 coding DNA: TGTGCCAGCAGTTTGACGTTAGGGGCCGGTGAAAAACTGTTTTTT.

This chain links TRBV7-6 with TRBJ2-7; 11 positions agree with TRBD1. CDR1 is SGHVS and CDR2 is FNYEAQ in the germline V gene. V shed 3 bases and J 0 bases; nucleotides not matched to a gene: 1. The CDR3 is 15 amino acids. CDR3 region: CASSFGTGGSYEQYF. The CDR3 nucleotides are TGTGCCAGCAGCTTCGGGACAGGGGGCTCCTACGAGCAGTACTTC.

V is TRBV27 and J is TRBJ1-2; D is possibly TRBD1 (5 bases). The V and J ends lost 3 bases and 2 bases respectively, with 10 bases between them. The germline CDR1 and CDR2 sequences are MNHEY and SMNVEV (reference sequence). The CDR3 totals 14 residues. The CDR3 coding sequence is TGTGCCAGCAGTTTCACAGGACAAAACTATGGCTACACCTTC. It yields the protein CASSFTGQNYGYTF.

This chain uses TRBV6-1 with TRBJ1-2, with D perhaps TRBD1 (5 bases). This CDR3 contains 14 residues. Per the germline V gene, CDR1 is MNHNS and CDR2 is SASEGT. Trimming pared 0 bases from V and 7 bases from J, leaving 12 bases between. The CDR3 region is CASSEAYQGSGYTF. CDR3 bases: TGTGCCAGCAGTGAAGCCTACCAGGGTAGTGGCTACACCTTC.